This TCR beta chain is drawn from a study of control samples from healthy donors and cancer patients. The repertoire was sequenced with immunoSEQ multiplex PCR; TCRdb's copy has only in-frame clones and lacks some. Seen here are fewer than 200,000 clones, approximately 94% observed once, and the top ten hold roughly 1.5%. After removal of 6 bases from V and 3 bases from J, the junction contained 5 bases not matched to a gene. This CDR3 contains 15 residues. The germline CDR1 and CDR2 sequences are MNHEY and SVGAGI. This chain joins TRBV6-5 and TRBJ2-7; 13 nucleotides match TRBD2. Sequenced sample: blood. This sequence originates from a man aged 25 to 40 in good health. Here the CDR3 DNA reads TGTGCCAGCAGAACCGGGACTAGCGGGAACTACGAGCAGTACTTC. This sequence encodes CASRTGTSGNYEQYF.